This T cell receptor beta chain was captured by sequencing in a study of blood T cell repertoires in COVID-19. Study context: Samples representing acute and convalescent COVID-19 were sourced from the United States, Italy and Spain. In each case, the material was cDNA or gDNA derived from T cells, B-cell-depleted T cells, or PBMCs.

The germline gives CDR1 SGDLS, CDR2 YYNGEE. This CDR3 region has 15 residues. Germline trimming cut 3 bases from V and 4 bases from J; bases unmatched to any gene: 5. As originally analysed: Quantification of nucleated cells was approximated via reference gene primer amplification. Repertoires were generated with immunoSEQ multiplex PCR, while TCRdb's copy carries only in-frame clones and drops some. That table furnishes V, J and clone size, whereas the DNA furnished D and trimming. The top ten clones hold around 7% of a sample with roughly 170,000 clones, roughly four fifths of them seen once. This clone was observed a single time.

This clonotype was obtained from a human donor in a cohort sampled during active COVID-19. The chain employs TRBV9 and TRBJ2-2; 8 nucleotides align to TRBD1. The material sequenced was peripheral blood. In nucleotides, the CDR3 is TGTGCCAGCAGCGCCGGACAGGGTCCCACCGGGGAGCTGTTTTTT. Amino acid sequence: CASSAGQGPTGELFF.